This T cell receptor beta chain was observed in a study of OX40 agonist ivuxolimab in advanced cancers. Study-wide background: Participants, roughly 81% male, averaged around 60 years of age, ranging from roughly 23 to 90. Study-level results: Nonresponders, in some cases, also had low normalized T-cell clonal expansion.

Measured with immunoSEQ multiplex PCR; TCRdb has only the in-frame clones, and not every one. The table has tens of thousands of clones, 92% seen once. On this clone: As yet, its antigen is unknown.

The receptor was derived from an adult with an advanced solid tumor such as melanoma, head and neck, liver or kidney cancer. The input for sequencing was CD4+ or CD8+ T cells sorted from blood, taken in a trial of the OX40 agonist ivuxolimab.

The CDR3 DNA reads as TGCGCCAGCAGCCCAAGCATAAGCGGCTACGAGCAGTACTTC. Its protein product is CASSPSISGYEQYF. This sequence joins TRBV4-3 and TRBJ2-7; D is perhaps TRBD2 (5 bases). V was pared by 4 bases and J by 3 bases, with 13 bases between. This CDR3 region has 14 residues. Germline assignment: CDR1 LGHNA and CDR2 YSLEER.